The next 11 T cell receptor beta chains were all read from a single sample in a study of blood T cells in healthy people across ages. Together with a sample-barcoded 5' primer, a J-beta primer mix was included in a second PCR lasting roughly 6 to 12 cycles. A single record per CDR3 protein comes from TCRdb applying MiXCR to the 5' RACE reads. This table has roughly 1 million distinct CDR3 sequences, almost 25% appearing once. This same sample was also part of a study on T cells of mothers and their children.

Sequencing was performed on blood. The receptors shown here come from a girl aged 2 to 10 in good health.

This CDR3 reads CASRFRSNTEAFF. The DNA for the CDR3 is TGTGCCAGCAGATTCAGGTCGAACACTGAAGCTTTCTTT. This chain links TRBV5-6 with TRBJ1-1; D is undetermined. The germline V and J ends were trimmed by 5 bases and 1 base, with 9 bases remaining between them. Germline V lookup: CDR1 SGHDT, CDR2 YYEEEE. This CDR3 has 13 amino acids.

The chain has TRBV30 and TRBJ1-1; D unclear. The germline V gene has CDR1 GTSNPN and CDR2 SVGIG (reference sequence). The CDR3 is 14 amino acids. V lost 0 bases, J lost 3 bases, and 11 bases lay in between. CDR3 sequence reads: CAWSVSPPYTEAFF. The CDR3 DNA is TGTGCCTGGAGTGTAAGTCCCCCATACACTGAAGCTTTCTTT.

This clonotype was counted only a few times. The J gene is TRBJ2-5, the V gene TRBV3-1; D gene uncertain. The end of the DNA is better explained by TRBJ2-1, so the J call may be wrong. The CDR3 contains 13 residues. The germline V gene encodes CDR1 LGHDT and CDR2 YNNKEL (reference sequence). For the CDR3, the DNA is TGTGCCAGCAGTGGGTCTGGCGACAATGAGCAGTTCTTC. Protein sequence: CASSGSGDNEQFF.

The rearrangement uses TRBV2 and TRBJ2-5, with 8 nucleotides matching TRBD2. The DNA end is more similar to TRBJ2-1, so the J call may be wrong. Germline V CDR1 and CDR2: SNHLY, FYNNEI. CDR3 length: 14 amino acids. The CDR3 sequence: CASSRAGVHNEQFF. DNA of the CDR3: TGTGCCAGCAGCAGAGCGGGAGTTCACAATGAGCAGTTCTTC.

Ten or more counts support this clonotype. The CDR3 sequence is CASSAGLGGATQYF. The DNA for the CDR3 is TGTGCCAGCAGTGCCGGACTGGGGGGAGCGACCCAGTACTTC. The rearrangement joins TRBV9 to TRBJ2-5, with a possible D match to TRBD2 (6 bases). Trimming took off 5 bases at V and 7 bases at J, with 18 bases between the two ends. The CDR3 has 14 residues. From germline, CDR1 is SGDLS and CDR2 YYNGEE.

For the CDR3, the DNA is TGTGCCACCAGCGCGGGACAAACCTCTGGGGCCAACGTCCTGACTTTC. This codes for CATSAGQTSGANVLTF. V and J are TRBV15 and TRBJ2-6, with D perhaps matching TRBD1 or TRBD2 (6 bases each). The germline V and J ends were trimmed by 5 bases and 0 bases, with 11 bases remaining between them. The V gene's germline CDR1 is LNHNV and CDR2 YYDKDF (reference sequence). This CDR3 comprises 16 residues.

There are a few counts of this clonotype. The chain joins TRBV5-1 to TRBJ2-3; D is possibly TRBD1 (5 bases). The germline V gene encodes CDR1 SGHRS and CDR2 YFSETQ. V was trimmed by 0 bases and J by 6 bases, leaving 8 bases between them. CDR3 length: 13 residues. The CDR3 region is CASSLGQGDTQYF. For the CDR3, the DNA is TGCGCCAGCAGCTTGGGGCAGGGTGATACGCAGTATTTT. The variable domain in full, completed from reference TRBV5-1 and TRBJ2-3, reads KAGVTQTPRYLIKTRGQQVTLSCSPISGHRSVSWYQQTPGQGLQFLFEYFSETQRNKGNFPGRFSGRQFSNSRSEMNVSTLELGDSALYLCASSLGQGDTQYFGPGTRLTVL.

The J gene is TRBJ2-7, the V gene TRBV2; either TRBD1 or TRBD2 may fit D (6 bases each). Germline CDR1 and CDR2: SNHLY and FYNNEI. V shed 6 bases and J shed 6 bases, with 12 bases lying between them. CDR3 length: 12 residues. The CDR3 nucleotides read TGTGCCAGCAGGGGTCGGGGGCCCGAGCAGTACTTC. The encoded protein is CASRGRGPEQYF.

The V gene is TRBV4-2, the J gene TRBJ2-6, with no clear D. The V end lost 0 bases, the J end lost 0 bases, and 6 bases lay between the germline ends. CDR3 length equals 16 residues. Germline V lookup: CDR1 LGHNA, CDR2 YNFKEQ. In nucleotides, the CDR3 is TGTGCCAGCAGCCAAGAGACCAGCTCTGGGGCCAACGTCCTGACTTTC. Its translation: CASSQETSSGANVLTF.

The V and J genes are TRBV7-9 and TRBJ2-5; D call uncertain. The DNA end is more similar to TRBJ2-7, so the J call may be wrong. This CDR3 is 17 amino acids long. From germline, CDR1 is SEHNR and CDR2 FQNEAQ (reference sequence). In DNA, the CDR3 is TGTGCCAGCAGCTTAGATGGACGGACCTTTTTGAGCTCCGAGCAGTACTTC. Protein product: CASSLDGRTFLSSEQYF.

About this clonotype itself: A clone one base away is much larger, so this may be a read error. The chain joins TRBV24-1 to TRBJ2-2; tentatively, D is TRBD1 (6 bases). The CDR3 has 15 amino acids. Germline CDR1 is KGHDR and CDR2 is SFDVKD. The CDR3 reads CAASDMGHVTGELFF. The CDR3 nucleotides read TGTGCCGCCAGTGATATGGGACACGTTACCGGGGAGCTGTTTTTT.